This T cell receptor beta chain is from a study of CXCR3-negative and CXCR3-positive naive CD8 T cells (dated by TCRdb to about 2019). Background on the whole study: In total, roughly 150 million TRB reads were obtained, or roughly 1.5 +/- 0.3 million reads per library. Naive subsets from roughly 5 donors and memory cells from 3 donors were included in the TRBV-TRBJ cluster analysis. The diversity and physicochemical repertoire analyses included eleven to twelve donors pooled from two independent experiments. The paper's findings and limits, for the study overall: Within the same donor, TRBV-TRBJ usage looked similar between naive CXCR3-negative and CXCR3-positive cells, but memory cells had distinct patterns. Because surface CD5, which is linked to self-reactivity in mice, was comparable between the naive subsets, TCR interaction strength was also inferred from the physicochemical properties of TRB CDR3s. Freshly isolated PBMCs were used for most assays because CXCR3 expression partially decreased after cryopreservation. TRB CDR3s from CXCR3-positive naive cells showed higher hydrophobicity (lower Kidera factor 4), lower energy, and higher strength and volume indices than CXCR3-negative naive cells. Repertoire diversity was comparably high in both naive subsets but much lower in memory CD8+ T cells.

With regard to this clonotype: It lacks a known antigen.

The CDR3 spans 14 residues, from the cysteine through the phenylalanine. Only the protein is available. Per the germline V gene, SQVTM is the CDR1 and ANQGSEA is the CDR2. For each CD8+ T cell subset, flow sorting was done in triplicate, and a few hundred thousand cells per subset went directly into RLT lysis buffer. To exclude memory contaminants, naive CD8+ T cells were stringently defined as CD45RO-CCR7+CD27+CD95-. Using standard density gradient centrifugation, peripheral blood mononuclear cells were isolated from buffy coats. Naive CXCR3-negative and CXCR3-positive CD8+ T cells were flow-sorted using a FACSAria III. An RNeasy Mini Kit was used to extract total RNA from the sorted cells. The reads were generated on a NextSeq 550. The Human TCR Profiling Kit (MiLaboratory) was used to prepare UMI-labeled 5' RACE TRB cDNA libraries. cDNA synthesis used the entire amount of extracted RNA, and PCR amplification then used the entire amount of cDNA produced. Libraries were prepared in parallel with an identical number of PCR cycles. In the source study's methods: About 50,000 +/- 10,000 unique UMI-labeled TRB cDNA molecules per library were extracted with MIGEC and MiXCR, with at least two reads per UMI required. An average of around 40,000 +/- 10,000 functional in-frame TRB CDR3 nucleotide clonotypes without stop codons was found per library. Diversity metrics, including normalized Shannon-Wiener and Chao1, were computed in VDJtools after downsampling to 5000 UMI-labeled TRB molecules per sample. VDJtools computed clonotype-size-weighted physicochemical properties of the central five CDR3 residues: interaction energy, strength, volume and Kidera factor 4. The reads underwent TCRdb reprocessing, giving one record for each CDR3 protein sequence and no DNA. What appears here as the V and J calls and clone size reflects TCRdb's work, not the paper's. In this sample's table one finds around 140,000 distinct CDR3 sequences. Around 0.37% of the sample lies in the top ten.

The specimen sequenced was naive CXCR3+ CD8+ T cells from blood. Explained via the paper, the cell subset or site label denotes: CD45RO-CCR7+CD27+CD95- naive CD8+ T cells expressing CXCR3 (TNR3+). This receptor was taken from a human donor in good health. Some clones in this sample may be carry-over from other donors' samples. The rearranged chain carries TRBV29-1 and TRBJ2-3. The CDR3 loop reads CSVDDRETTDTQYF.